This entry features one TCR beta chain sequence. In this sample, this clone turned up a few times. Which antigen it targets is not known. Base quality data are lacking; no much larger clone is found one base away. Using the deep immunoSEQ assay, TCR CDR3 regions were amplified from genomic DNA by multiplex PCR. For each cell subset, the extracted genomic DNA was distributed evenly across all wells of several immunoSEQ 96-well plates, and each plate served as one replicate. For sorted subsets, 200 to 250 ng of genomic DNA, equivalent to about 30,000 T cell genomes, went into each replicate PCR. The purified libraries were quantified using a Qubit 3.0 fluorometer, sized with a Bioanalyzer 2100, and then quantified again using the KAPA Library Quantification kit. Every immunoSEQ 96-well plate was sequenced on a dedicated single-read 150-cycle Illumina NextSeq 550 flow cell. The original methods were these. The immunoSEQ output contained only junctional sequences without quality scores, so filtering could not match that applied to full-length reads. To assign V/J genes and CDR3, sequences were annotated against IMGT germline references using PyIR, a Python wrapper for IgBLAST v1.9. Reads were removed for weak V/J assignments (E-value above 1e-6), missing CDR3, stop codons, out-of-frame junctions, or ambiguous translated residues. V3J clonotypes were defined by identical inferred V gene, J gene, and CDR3 amino acid sequence. To compute the percentage overlap between repertoires, the number of shared unique clonotypes was divided by the size of the smaller repertoire. Three approaches were used to assess repertoire richness: RTK rarefaction, the Chao1 estimator, and Recon v2.1 estimates of unobserved clonotypes. OLGA was used to compute generation probabilities for all TCRbeta clonotypes that the gDNA method yielded from a handful of donors. TCRdb carries this immuneACCESS record with in-frame sequences only. Its versions omit some clonotypes, under half of them owing to an unresolved V gene in the studies checked, with the rest unexplained. V, J and clone size derive from that table, while D and trimming were established from the DNA sequence. For this sample the table gives millions of clones, of which more than 90% were detected only once. The ten most abundant clones make up 0.13% to 0.15% of the sample.

In the germline V gene (reference sequence), CDR1 corresponds to WNHNN and CDR2 to SYGVQD. From the cysteine up to the phenylalanine, the CDR3 has a length of 15 residues. The retained sequence is limited to the CDR3, 45 bases, with the frame set at the first base. V loses 2 bases, J loses 9 bases, and the germline ends lie 14 bases apart. This sample stems from a study of shared clonotypes between healthy human individuals (dated by TCRdb to 2018 to 2020). As for the study more broadly: A couple of women and a few men aged 18 to 49 years were included in the cohort. Per donor, three plates each were used for CD4 naive and CD4 memory, two for CD8 naive, and one for CD8 memory. To estimate repertoire size and how much clonotypes are shared between individuals, the study performed deep sequencing of blood TCR repertoires from a few healthy adults. To increase sequencing depth and limit assay-specific biases, TCR repertoire library preparation and sequencing were carried out by different laboratories using diverse techniques. Leukapheresis yielded between about 0.85 and 10 billion PBMCs per donor. Results and caveats for the whole study, not just this receptor: About 5% of naive CD4, 3.5% of naive CD8, around 2.3% of memory CD4, and 0.35% to 0.5% of memory CD8 clonotypes were shared across a few donors. The genetic and exposure-history diversity represented was limited by the small number of donors. Pairwise subsampling led to the expectation that sequencing depth would affect the degree of clonotype sharing among donors. Higher generation probabilities were observed for clonotypes shared by all four sorted-subset donors than for non-shared clonotypes. Rarefaction of sorted-subset datasets indicated incomplete sequencing despite the large sequencing depth. Only blood was sampled, and tissue TCR repertoires likely differ from those in blood. Larger estimated clonotype richness was generally found for naive subsets than for memory subsets.

Donors were healthy HIV-negative adults with no recently reported acute infections or vaccinations. Only Caucasian adults living in Nashville, Tennessee, USA were represented among the donors. CD4+ T cells were enriched through magnetic negative selection, after which naive cells were positively selected on CD45RA and the remaining negative fraction served as the memory subset. Blood was collected by leukapheresis, and PBMCs were isolated by Ficoll-Histopaque density gradient centrifugation and then cryopreserved in liquid nitrogen vapor phase. Analytical flow cytometry was used to check the purity and quantity of every magnetically sorted T cell population. Each sorted fraction had its genomic DNA isolated and then quantified by UV absorbance on a Nanodrop 2000c.

The receptor's source is a man aged 18 to 29 in good health. Input material: naive CD4+ T cells sorted from blood. This specimen's cell subset or site label, interpreted: CD45RA+ positively selected. Recombination connected TRBV10-1 to TRBJ1-6; 5 matching bases give a weak D call of TRBD1. At the DNA level, the sequence is TGCGCCAGCAGTGAGGGGCAGGGACGGATTTCACCCCTCCACTTT. Its coded protein is CASSEGQGRISPLHF.